One TCR beta chain is described in this entry. Its specificity is unknown. This specimen belongs to a study of T cell responses to AZD1222 COVID-19 vaccine. V dropped 6 bases and J dropped 5; count of bases not matched to a gene: 7. Germline V gene sequence: CDR1 MNHEY, CDR2 SMNVEV (reference sequence). CDR3 length equals 14 residues. TCRdb's table, derived via immunoSEQ multiplex PCR, lists solely in-frame clones and lacks some. Counted here are about 100,000 clones, roughly nine tenths occurring once; the ten biggest clones make up approximately 5.1%. General study points: Spike-specific TCR breadth and depth rose after two AZD1222 doses. Baseline serostatus was positive in only six AZD1222 recipients. Vaccine-associated CD4 TCRs spanned spike, dominant at 160-218 and 743-854.

The receptor comes from an adult in good health. Sequences were derived from peripheral blood, sampled on day 0 of AZD1222 vaccination. This sequence joins TRBV27 and TRBJ1-3; 7 bases match TRBD1. The CDR3 here is CASSPTGWRNTIYF. The CDR3 bases are TGTGCCAGCAGCCCGACAGGGTGGCGAAACACCATATATTTT.